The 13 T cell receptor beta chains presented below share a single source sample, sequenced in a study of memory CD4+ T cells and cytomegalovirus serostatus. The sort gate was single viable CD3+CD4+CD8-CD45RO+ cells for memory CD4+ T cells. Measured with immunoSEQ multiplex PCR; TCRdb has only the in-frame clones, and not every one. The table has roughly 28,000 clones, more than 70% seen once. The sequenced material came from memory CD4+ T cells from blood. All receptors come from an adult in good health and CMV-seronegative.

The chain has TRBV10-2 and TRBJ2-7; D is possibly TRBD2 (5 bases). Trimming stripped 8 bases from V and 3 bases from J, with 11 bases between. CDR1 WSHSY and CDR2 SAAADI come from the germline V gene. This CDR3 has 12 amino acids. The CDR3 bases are TGCGCCAGCGGAACGAGGGACTACGAGCAGTACTTC. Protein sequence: CASGTRDYEQYF.

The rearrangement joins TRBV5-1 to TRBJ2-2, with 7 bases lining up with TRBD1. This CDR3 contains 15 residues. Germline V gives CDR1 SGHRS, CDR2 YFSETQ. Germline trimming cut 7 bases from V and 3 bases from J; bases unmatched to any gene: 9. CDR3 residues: CASCERGPDTGELFF. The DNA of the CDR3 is TGCGCCAGCTGCGAGAGGGGGCCGGACACCGGGGAGCTGTTTTTT.

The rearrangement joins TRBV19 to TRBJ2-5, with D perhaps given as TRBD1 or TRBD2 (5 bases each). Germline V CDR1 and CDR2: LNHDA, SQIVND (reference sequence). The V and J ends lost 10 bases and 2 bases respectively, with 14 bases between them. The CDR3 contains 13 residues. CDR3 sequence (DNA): TGTGCCACTGCCAGGGACCATCAAGAGACCCAGTACTTC. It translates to CATARDHQETQYF.

DNA of the CDR3: TGTGCCATCAGTCCTTCCGGGACGTTAAGTGTGGCTTTCTTT. Its protein is CAISPSGTLSVAFF. The rearrangement uses TRBV10-3 and TRBJ1-1; TRBD1 might be the D (5 bases). Germline CDR1 and CDR2: ENHRY and SYGVKD. The CDR3 is 14 amino acids. Trimming removed 5 bases at V and 11 bases at J, with 21 bases between.

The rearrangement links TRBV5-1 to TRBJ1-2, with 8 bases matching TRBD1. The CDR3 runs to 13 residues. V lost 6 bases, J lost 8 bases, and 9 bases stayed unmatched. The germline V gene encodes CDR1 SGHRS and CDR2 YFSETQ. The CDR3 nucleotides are TGCGCCAGCACCCCGGACAGGGCGGGCGGCTACACCTTC. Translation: CASTPDRAGGYTF.

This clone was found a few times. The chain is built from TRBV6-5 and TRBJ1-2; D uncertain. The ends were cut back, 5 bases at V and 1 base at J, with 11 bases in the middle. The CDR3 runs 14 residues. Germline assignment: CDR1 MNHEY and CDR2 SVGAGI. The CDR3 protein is CASSQAVHNYGYTF. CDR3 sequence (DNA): TGTGCCAGCAGTCAGGCCGTTCATAACTATGGCTACACCTTC.

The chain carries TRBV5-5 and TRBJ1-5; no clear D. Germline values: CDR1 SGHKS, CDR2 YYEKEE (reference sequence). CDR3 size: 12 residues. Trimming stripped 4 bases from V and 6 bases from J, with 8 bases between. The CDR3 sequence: CASSLDSQPQHF. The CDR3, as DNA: TGTGCCAGCAGCCTGGATAGTCAGCCCCAGCATTTT.

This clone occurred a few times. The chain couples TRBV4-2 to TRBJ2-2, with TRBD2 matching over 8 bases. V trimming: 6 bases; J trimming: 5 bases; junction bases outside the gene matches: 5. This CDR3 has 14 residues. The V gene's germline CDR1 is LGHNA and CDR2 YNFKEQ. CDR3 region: CASRVAGMTGELFF. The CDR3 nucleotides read TGTGCCAGCAGGGTAGCGGGGATGACCGGGGAGCTGTTTTTT.

CDR3 loop: CAWSPAPFYGYTF. CDR3 sequence (DNA): TGTGCCTGGAGTCCCGCCCCCTTTTATGGCTACACCTTC. V and J are TRBV30 and TRBJ1-2, with D unclear. The CDR3 is 13 amino acids. Germline CDR1 GTSNPN, CDR2 SVGIG (reference sequence). V was trimmed by 2 bases and J by 5 bases, leaving 12 bases between them.

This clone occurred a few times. The CDR3 loop is CAWSGHANTEAFF. DNA of the CDR3: TGTGCCTGGAGCGGACATGCAAACACTGAAGCTTTCTTT. The chain couples TRBV30 to TRBJ1-1, with D tentatively TRBD1 (5 bases). The CDR3 contains 13 residues. Trimming stripped 3 bases from V and 2 bases from J, with 10 bases between. CDR1 and CDR2 (germline): GTSNPN, SVGIG (reference sequence).

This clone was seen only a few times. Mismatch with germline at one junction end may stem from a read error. This CDR3 is CASSLAAGNYEQYF. The CDR3 coding sequence is TGTGCTAGCAGCTTAGCGGCAGGGAACTACGAGCAGTACTTC. The chain has TRBV7-7 and TRBJ2-7; D perhaps matches TRBD2 (6 bases). There are 14 residues in the CDR3. Germline loops: CDR1 SSHAT, CDR2 FNYEAQ (reference sequence).

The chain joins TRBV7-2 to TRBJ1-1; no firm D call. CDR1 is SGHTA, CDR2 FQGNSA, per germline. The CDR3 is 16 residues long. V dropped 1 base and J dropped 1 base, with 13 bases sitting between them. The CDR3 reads CASSLVSVRQNTEAFF. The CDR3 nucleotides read TGTGCCAGCAGCTTAGTAAGTGTCAGGCAGAACACTGAAGCTTTCTTT.

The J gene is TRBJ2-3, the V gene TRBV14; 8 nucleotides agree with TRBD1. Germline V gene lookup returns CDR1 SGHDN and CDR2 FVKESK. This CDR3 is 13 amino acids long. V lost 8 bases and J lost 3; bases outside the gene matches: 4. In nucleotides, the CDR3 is TGTGCCAGCTCGGACAGGGTTACAGATACGCAGTATTTT. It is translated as CASSDRVTDTQYF.